This TCR beta chain was captured by sequencing in a study of blood T cell repertoires in COVID-19 (dated by TCRdb to 2019 to 2021). The study in broad terms: The collaborator samples originated in the United States, Italy and Spain and spanned the acute and convalescent phases of COVID-19. HLA class I and class II types, where available, came from metadata supplied by the sample provider rather than from assay-based typing. Subjects who had been exposed to COVID-19, were actively infected with it, or had recovered from it provided the deeply sampled blood TCRbeta repertoires that made up the dataset. A de-identified subject ID, COVID-19 status, age in years and sex were almost always included in the sample metadata. The material from the prospective study consisted of cDNA or gDNA derived from T cells, B-cell-depleted T cells, or PBMCs. The repertoires were made available in a free public database intended to serve as a resource for research on the immune response to SARS-CoV-2. Samples were obtained from the ongoing ImmuneRACE study (first 160 participants) and from over 1,000 subjects provided by 6 global collaborators. The study at large found these results: Clinical and demographic metadata were provided uncurated, with the amount varying by source and participant.

Collaborating institutions collected whole blood in K2EDTA tubes following their own protocols. For TCRbeta analysis, collaborators shipped samples in one of three forms: frozen whole blood, isolated PBMCs, or DNA extracted from either of those sample types. CDR1 MNHEY and CDR2 SMNVEV were looked up in the germline V gene (reference sequence). The CDR3 spans 14 residues, from the cysteine through the phenylalanine. The kept DNA is CDR3 alone, 42 bases in frame from the first base. The V end gives up 3 bases and the J end 3 bases, leaving 5 bases in the junction not matched to a gene. The immunoSEQ Assay, a bias-controlled multiplex PCR, was used to amplify TCRbeta CDR3 regions from genomic DNA. In the original analysis: Within the assay, amplification of reference gene primers was used to estimate how many nucleated cells each sample contained. To quantify the absolute abundance of each unique TCRbeta CDR3 rearrangement, sequence reads were collapsed and filtered. For each sample, productive Simpson clonality was calculated as the square root of Simpson's diversity index across productive rearrangements. In its TCRdb copy, this immuneACCESS table keeps in-frame sequences only and misses some clones. Where compared with another copy, unresolved V genes explain less than half of these, and the others have no known cause. V, J and clone size derive from that table, while D and trimming were established from the DNA sequence. For this sample the table gives 60,000 or so clones, of which roughly 80% were detected only once. 3% to 3.5% of the sample is in the top ten clones.

With regard to this clone: It lacks a known antigen. No quality values exist for individual bases; no much larger clone is one base distant.

This TCR was sampled from a man aged 55 to 70 with acute or convalescent COVID-19. The chain employs TRBV27 and TRBJ2-7; TRBD2 aligns with 7 central bases. Sequenced: peripheral blood. This receptor has the CDR3 CASSLGEGIYEQYF. The bases are TGTGCCAGCAGTTTGGGGGAGGGCATCTACGAGCAGTACTTC.